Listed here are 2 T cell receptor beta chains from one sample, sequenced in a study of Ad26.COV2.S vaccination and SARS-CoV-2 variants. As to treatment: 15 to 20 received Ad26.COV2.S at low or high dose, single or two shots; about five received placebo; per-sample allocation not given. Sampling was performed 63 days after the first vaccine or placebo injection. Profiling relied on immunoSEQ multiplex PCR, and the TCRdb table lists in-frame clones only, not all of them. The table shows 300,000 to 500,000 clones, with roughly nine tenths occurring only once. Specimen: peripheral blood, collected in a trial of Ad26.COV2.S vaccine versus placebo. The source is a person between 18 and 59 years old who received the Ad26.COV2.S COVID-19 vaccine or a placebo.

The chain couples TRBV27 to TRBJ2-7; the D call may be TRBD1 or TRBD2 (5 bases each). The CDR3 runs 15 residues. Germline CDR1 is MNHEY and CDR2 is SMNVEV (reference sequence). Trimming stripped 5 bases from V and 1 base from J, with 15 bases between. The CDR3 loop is CASSATRDGSYEQYF. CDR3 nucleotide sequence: TGTGCCAGCAGTGCGACCCGGGACGGATCCTACGAGCAGTACTTC.

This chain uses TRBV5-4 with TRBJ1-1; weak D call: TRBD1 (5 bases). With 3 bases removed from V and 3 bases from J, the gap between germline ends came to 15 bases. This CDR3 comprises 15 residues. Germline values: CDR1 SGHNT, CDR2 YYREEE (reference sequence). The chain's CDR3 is CASSSNRGGDTEAFF. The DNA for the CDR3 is TGTGCCAGCAGCTCCAATCGGGGAGGGGACACTGAAGCTTTCTTT.